Listed below are T cell receptor beta chains from one sample, sequenced in a study of blood T cells in healthy people across ages. In TCRdb, the 5' RACE reads were re-called with MiXCR into one record per CDR3 protein. The table shows about 580,000 distinct CDR3 sequences, with around half occurring only once. Sequenced sample: blood. The receptor set was obtained from a man older than 75 in good health. CDR3s include the opening cysteine and the closing phenylalanine or tryptophan. D genes are given only for firm matches. Expanded clones get a size class; other rows say once, few or many, or leave the size out.

V gene	J gene	CDR3 length	clone size	D gene	CDR3 DNA	CDR3 protein
TRBV20-1	TRBJ2-7	14	.	.	TGCAGTGCTAGCGGCCAGGGGTTTCCCTACGAGCAGTACTTC	CSASGQGFPYEQYF
TRBV5-1	TRBJ1-2	13	few	.	TGCGCCAGCAGCAGGGCAGATAACTATGGCTACACCTTC	CASSRADNYGYTF
TRBV6-5	TRBJ2-4	15	.	.	TGTGCCAGCAGTTACGTCGGGGGGCACGGAAACATTCAGTACTTC	CASSYVGGHGNIQYF
TRBV14	TRBJ1-2	15	few	.	TGTGCCAGCAGCCAAGATATGGCAGCACCCTATGGCTACACCTTC	CASSQDMAAPYGYTF
TRBV20-1	TRBJ2-1	12	few	.	TGCAGTGCCCTATATGATAACAGTGAGCAGTTCTTC	CSALYDNSEQFF
TRBV6-5	TRBJ2-5	11	many	.	TGTGCCAGTCGCAGCGAAGAGACCCAGTACTTC	CASRSEETQYF
TRBV3-1	TRBJ1-2	17	.	.	TGTGCCAGCAGCCAAGAGGGTTCGGCAGAGCGAAACTATGGCTACACCTTC	CASSQEGSAERNYGYTF
TRBV28	TRBJ2-3	15	.	TRBD2	TGTGCCAGCAATTCCCGGACTAGGGGTACAGATACGCAGTATTTT	CASNSRTRGTDTQYF
TRBV7-2	TRBJ1-6	15	.	.	TGTGCCAGCAGCTTCTTTGCAGGGAATAATTCACCCCTCCACTTT	CASSFFAGNNSPLHF
TRBV7-2	TRBJ2-1	13	.	.	TGTGCCAGCAGGACAACGGGGGCCTATGAGCAGTTCTTC	CASRTTGAYEQFF
TRBV9	TRBJ2-7	15	once	TRBD2	TGTGCCAGCAGCGTAGACGTAACTAGCGGGCGGGAGCAGTACTTC	CASSVDVTSGREQYF
TRBV6-1	TRBJ2-1	19	many	TRBD2	TGTGCCAGCAGTCGACTAGCGGGAGAACTTAGATTCTCCTACAATGAGCAGTTCTTC	CASSRLAGELRFSYNEQFF
TRBV6-6	TRBJ2-5	15	many	.	TGTGCCAGCAGTTACTCTGCGGGAATAGGGGAGACCCAGTACTTC	CASSYSAGIGETQYF
TRBV2	TRBJ2-3	15	.	.	TGTGCCAGCAGCCCGAGGACTTACCCCACAGATACGCAGTATTTT	CASSPRTYPTDTQYF
TRBV7-8	TRBJ1-4	14	.	.	TGTGCCAGCAGCCCCCCTCGGACAGCTGAAAAACTGTTTTTT	CASSPPRTAEKLFF
TRBV14	TRBJ1-5	13	.	.	TGTGCCAGCAGTCAACTAAAGGGGCAGCCCCAGCATTTT	CASSQLKGQPQHF
TRBV4-1	TRBJ2-7	14	.	.	TGCGCCAGCAGCCAAGATTGGTCTGTCTACGAGCAGTACTTC	CASSQDWSVYEQYF
TRBV20-1	TRBJ2-1	18	few	TRBD2	TGCAGTGCTCCAAAGTTTGGTAGCGGGACCCGCTCCTACAATGAGCAGTTCTTC	CSAPKFGSGTRSYNEQFF
TRBV28	TRBJ1-4	16	.	TRBD1	TGTGCCAGCAATAATCCCACCGGGACAGCTAATGAAAAACTGTTTTTT	CASNNPTGTANEKLFF
TRBV7-2	TRBJ1-5	16	.	.	TGTGCCAGCAGCTTGGACTCGACTGGGAGCAATCAGCCCCAGCATTTT	CASSLDSTGSNQPQHF
TRBV11-2	TRBJ2-7	15	.	.	TGTGCCAGCAGCTTTGAGCGGATCCTGACCTACGAGCAGTACTTC	CASSFERILTYEQYF
TRBV12-3/TRBV12-4	TRBJ2-1	15	few	TRBD2	TGTGCCAGCAGTCCCACTAGCGGGATCTACAATGAGCAGTTCTTC	CASSPTSGIYNEQFF
TRBV15	TRBJ2-5	15	.	TRBD1	TGTGCCACCAGCAGAGCTCGGGACAGGGAAGAGACCCAGTACTTC	CATSRARDREETQYF
TRBV5-1	TRBJ2-1	15	.	TRBD1	TGCGCCAGCGGCTCTGGACAGGGGGCGTTCATTGAGCAGTTCTTC	CASGSGQGAFIEQFF
TRBV15	TRBJ2-3	11	few	TRBD2	TGTGCCACCGGGGGGGTGGATACGCAGTATTTT	CATGGVDTQYF
TRBV6-1	TRBJ1-1	14	.	.	TGTGCCGGCAGCGGAGGACAGAAGAACACTGAAGCTTTCTTT	CAGSGGQKNTEAFF
TRBV3-1	TRBJ2-7	19	many	TRBD2	TGTGCCAGCAGCCTAGAAAGGACTAGCGGGGCTCGAGTCTCCTACGAGCAGTACTTC	CASSLERTSGARVSYEQYF
TRBV15	TRBJ2-3	15	.	TRBD2	TGTGCCACCAGCAGAGATCCGGGGGGGGCAGATACGCAGTATTTT	CATSRDPGGADTQYF
TRBV27	TRBJ2-2	15	.	.	TGTGCCAGCAGTTTAAGGGGACAAAACACCGGGGAGCTGTTTTTT	CASSLRGQNTGELFF
TRBV24-1	TRBJ2-3	14	.	TRBD1	TGTGCCACCAGTTTGACAGGGGACGCGGATACGCAGTATTTT	CATSLTGDADTQYF
TRBV4-3	TRBJ2-1	16	.	TRBD2	TGCGCCAGCAGCCTCGAACTAGCGCAACCCTACAATGAGCAGTTCTTC	CASSLELAQPYNEQFF
TRBV6-6	TRBJ2-3	14	many	.	TGTGCCAGCAGTAGAAAGACCATCACAGATACGCAGTATTTT	CASSRKTITDTQYF
TRBV6-5	TRBJ1-4	14	.	.	TGTGCCAGCAGTCGGGGACGTCCAAATGAAAAACTGTTTTTT	CASSRGRPNEKLFF
TRBV29-1	TRBJ2-3	15	.	TRBD2	TGCAGCGTAGGCACACTAGCGGGTACCACAGATACGCAGTATTTT	CSVGTLAGTTDTQYF
TRBV2	TRBJ1-1	15	few	.	TGTGCCAGCAGTGCCCCCGCCCCTTCGAACACTGAAGCTTTCTTT	CASSAPAPSNTEAFF
TRBV3-1	TRBJ2-7	14	many	.	TGTGCCAGCAGCCAAGGAGGAATTTCCTACGAGCAGTACTTC	CASSQGGISYEQYF
TRBV5-5	TRBJ2-5	19	.	TRBD2	TGTGCCAGCAGCTTGGTTGGCCGGCTAGCGGGGAGCGATCAAGAGACCCAGTACTTC	CASSLVGRLAGSDQETQYF
TRBV2	TRBJ1-1	12	.	.	TGTGCCAGCAGTCCACAGGTAACTGAAGCTTTCTTT	CASSPQVTEAFF
TRBV7-2	TRBJ2-1	16	few	TRBD1	TGTGCCAGCAGGCCCCCCGGCGAGGGGGCTCACAATGAGCAGTTCTTC	CASRPPGEGAHNEQFF
TRBV12-3/TRBV12-4	TRBJ2-1	14	.	.	TGTGCCAGCAGTTTACCAGCAAACTACAATGAGCAGTTCTTC	CASSLPANYNEQFF
TRBV20-1	TRBJ1-1	12	.	.	TGCAGTGCTAGAGCTCCGAACACTGAAGCTTTCTTT	CSARAPNTEAFF
TRBV7-2	TRBJ2-1	15	few	TRBD2	TGTGCCAGCAGCTTCACCGGGACTAGCGGGATAGAGCAGTTCTTC	CASSFTGTSGIEQFF
TRBV10-1	TRBJ2-5	16	many	TRBD1	TGCGCCAGCAGGGCCACAGGGGAACTAACCCAAGAGACCCAGTACTTC	CASRATGELTQETQYF
TRBV30	TRBJ2-1	15	few	TRBD2	TGTGCCTGGAGTGTACAGCGCGGGAGTCGCAATGAGCAGTTCTTC	CAWSVQRGSRNEQFF
TRBV7-3	TRBJ2-3	14	few	.	TGTGCCAGCAGCTCCGGGACCCCCACAGATACGCAGTATTTT	CASSSGTPTDTQYF
TRBV6-2/TRBV6-3	TRBJ2-1	11	few	.	TGTGCCAGCGTCCGGGGCTGGGAGCAGTTCTTC	CASVRGWEQFF
TRBV4-2	TRBJ2-3	16	few	TRBD2	TGTGCCAGCAGCCAACTAGCGGGAGCGGGCACAGATACGCAGTATTTT	CASSQLAGAGTDTQYF
TRBV20-1	TRBJ2-7	15	once	TRBD1	TGCAGTGCTCCGAACCCGACAGGGTGGGTTGGCGAGCAGTACTTC	CSAPNPTGWVGEQYF
TRBV6-5	TRBJ2-6	17	many	.	TGTGCCAGCAGTTACTCGGGACATTCCTCGGGGGCCAACGTCCTGACTTTC	CASSYSGHSSGANVLTF
TRBV7-9	TRBJ2-6	19	.	.	TGTGCCAGCAGCTTAGGGCTGGGGGGAGGCCGCTCTGGGGCCAACGTCCTGACTTTC	CASSLGLGGGRSGANVLTF
TRBV7-8	TRBJ2-7	16	.	.	TGTGCCAGCAGCCGCAACTGGGACGCGAGCTCCAACGAGCAGTACTTC	CASSRNWDASSNEQYF
TRBV20-1	TRBJ2-7	14	.	.	TGCAGTGCCCAGTCAACGGGGACCCGCTACGAGCAGTACTTC	CSAQSTGTRYEQYF
TRBV6-6	TRBJ2-1	14	many	TRBD1	TGTGCCAGCAAGACAGGGAACACCTACAATGAGCAGTTCTTC	CASKTGNTYNEQFF